What follows are 10 T cell receptor beta chains derived from one specimen sequenced in a study of blood T cell repertoires in COVID-19. Generated by immunoSEQ multiplex PCR, the TCRdb table keeps only in-frame clones and is missing some. The sample has approximately 300,000 clones, over 75% seen once. Input material: peripheral blood. The receptors shown here come from a woman between 50 and 59 years old with active or convalescent COVID-19.

The gene calls are TRBV11-2 and TRBJ2-7; D is possibly TRBD1 (6 bases). The CDR3 spans 14 residues. The V end lost 5 bases, the J end lost 3 bases, and 14 bases lay between the germline ends. Germline V gives CDR1 SGHAT, CDR2 FQNNGV. CDR3 sequence (DNA): TGTGCCAGCAGCCAGCTTCGGACAGACTACGAGCAGTACTTC. Amino acids: CASSQLRTDYEQYF.

Comment on this clone: The sample has other DNA sequences that encode this CDR3 too. This chain uses TRBV30 with TRBJ1-1; TRBD1 agrees at 7 bases. This CDR3 region has 13 residues. With 5 bases clipped from V and 4 bases from J, the junction kept 7 bases outside the gene matches. CDR1 is GTSNPN, CDR2 SVGIG, per germline (reference sequence). The CDR3 sequence: CAWGGQGGTEAFF. The CDR3 DNA sequence: TGTGCCTGGGGAGGCCAGGGGGGCACTGAAGCTTTCTTT.

This chain connects TRBV6-5 to TRBJ1-5, with D possibly TRBD1 on 5 matching bases. The CDR3 contains 15 residues. V was pared by 4 bases and J by 1 base, with 11 bases between. Per the germline V gene, CDR1 is MNHEY and CDR2 is SVGAGI. The CDR3 loop is CASSFDSASNQPQHF. Here the CDR3 DNA reads TGTGCCAGCAGTTTTGACAGCGCCAGCAATCAGCCCCAGCATTTT.

This chain links TRBV29-1 with TRBJ2-2, with no clear D. Trimming stripped 4 bases from V and 1 base from J, with 13 bases between. The CDR3 runs 15 residues. From germline, CDR1 is SQVTM and CDR2 ANQGSEA. Here the CDR3 reads CSVAHPGLNTGELFF. The CDR3 DNA reads TGCAGCGTTGCGCATCCAGGTTTGAACACCGGGGAGCTGTTTTTT.

The V and J genes are TRBV6-2 or TRBV6-3 and TRBJ2-1, with 12 nucleotides matching TRBD2. CDR3 length equals 14 residues. Germline V lookup: CDR1 MNHEY, CDR2 SVGEGT. V lost 6 bases, J lost 6 bases, and 3 bases stayed unmatched. The CDR3 bases are TGTGCCAGCAGACCTAGCGGGGGGGCCAATGAGCAGTTCTTC. It specifies CASRPSGGANEQFF.

V is TRBV6-4 and J is TRBJ1-1, with TRBD1 identical over 9 bases. Germline trimming cut 4 bases from V and 11 bases from J; bases unmatched to any gene: 5. Germline V gene sequence: CDR1 MRHNA, CDR2 SNTAGT. This CDR3 region has 12 residues. The CDR3 coding sequence is TGTGCCAGCAGTGCACAGGGGGCGGTCGCTTTCTTT. Translated, it gives CASSAQGAVAFF.

The chain joins TRBV3-1 (or the pseudogene TRBV3-2) to TRBJ1-6; 9 bases are a match to TRBD1. The CDR3 runs to 17 residues. V was clipped by 3 bases and J by 6 bases; unmatched bases: 9. Germline CDR1 reads LGHDT; CDR2 reads YNNKEL (reference sequence). CDR3 bases: TGTGCCAGCAGCCACTCTACCCGGACAGGGGCTAATTCACCCCTCCACTTT. It specifies CASSHSTRTGANSPLHF.

This sequence joins TRBV7-8 and TRBJ2-7; 9 bases line up with TRBD2. After removal of 6 bases from V and 1 base from J, the junction contained 4 bases not matched to a gene. Germline values: CDR1 SGHVS, CDR2 FQNEAQ. The CDR3 contains 14 residues. DNA for the CDR3: TGTGCCAGCAGTTTTACTAGCGGGTCCTACGAGCAGTACTTC. Its translation: CASSFTSGSYEQYF.

The genes are TRBV11-2 and TRBJ1-2, with D possibly matching TRBD1 (5 bases). This CDR3 contains 15 residues. V lost 4 bases and J lost 7, with 19 bases in between. Germline lookup yields CDR1 SGHAT and CDR2 FQNNGV. The CDR3 here is CASSSLRGSSIGYTF. CDR3 DNA: TGTGCCAGCAGCTCCCTAAGGGGTTCGTCTATTGGCTACACCTTC. The full variable domain, its missing parts supplied by reference TRBV11-2 and TRBJ1-2, is EAGVAQSPRYKIIEKRQSVAFWCNPISGHATLYWYQQILGQGPKLLIQFQNNGVVDDSQLPKDRFSAERLKGVDSTLKIQPAKLEDSAVYLCASSSLRGSSIGYTFGSGTRLTVV.

The chain combines TRBV11-2 with TRBJ1-2; D ambiguous. Germline V gene sequence: CDR1 SGHAT, CDR2 FQNNGV. The CDR3 runs to 15 residues. Between the trimmed V and J ends, which lost 0 bases and 3 bases, there was a span of 11 bases. CDR3 sequence: CASSLDPGGHYGYTF. The CDR3 DNA reads as TGTGCCAGCAGCTTAGATCCGGGCGGGCACTATGGCTACACCTTC.